This entry describes one TCR beta chain. Some clones are missing from TCRdb's copy, which holds only in-frame ones; the method was immunoSEQ multiplex PCR. The sample includes 7,500 to 8,500 clones, over 60% of them seen just once. The sample originates from a study of tumour-infiltrating T cells in Burkitt lymphoma. Study overall: Survival, overall and progression-free, tracked with productive clonality.

Trimming stripped 6 bases from V and 2 bases from J, with 17 bases between. CDR3 length equals 15 residues. Germline V gene sequence: CDR1 MDHEN, CDR2 SYDVKM. V usage is TRBV28 and J usage is TRBJ2-7; TRBD1 is a possible D gene (5 bases). Input material: tumor tissue. The TCR originated in a human donor with diffuse large B-cell lymphoma. DNA of the CDR3: TGTGCCAGCAGCAGCCAGGGCGTGGCGGCCTACGAGCAGTACTTC. It encodes CASSSQGVAAYEQYF.